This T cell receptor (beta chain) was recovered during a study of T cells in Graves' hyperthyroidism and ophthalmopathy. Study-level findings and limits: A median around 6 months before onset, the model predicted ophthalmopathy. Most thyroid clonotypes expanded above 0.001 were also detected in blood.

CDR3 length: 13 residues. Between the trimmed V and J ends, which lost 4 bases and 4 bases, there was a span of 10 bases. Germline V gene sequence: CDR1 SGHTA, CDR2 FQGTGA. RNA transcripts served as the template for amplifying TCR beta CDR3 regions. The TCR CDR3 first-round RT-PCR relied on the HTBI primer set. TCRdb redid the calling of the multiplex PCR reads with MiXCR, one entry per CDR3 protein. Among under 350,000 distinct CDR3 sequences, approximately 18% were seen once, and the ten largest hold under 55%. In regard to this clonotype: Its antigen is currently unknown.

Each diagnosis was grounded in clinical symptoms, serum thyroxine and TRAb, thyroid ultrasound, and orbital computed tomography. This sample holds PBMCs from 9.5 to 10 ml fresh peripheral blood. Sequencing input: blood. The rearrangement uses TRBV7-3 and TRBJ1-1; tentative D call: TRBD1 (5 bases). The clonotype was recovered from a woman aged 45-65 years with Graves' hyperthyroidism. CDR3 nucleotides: TGTGCCAGCAGCTACCAGGGAGGCACTGAAGCTTTCTTT. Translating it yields CASSYQGGTEAFF.